The 32 T cell receptor beta chains reported below all come from one sample, sequenced in a study of blood T cells in healthy people across ages (dated by TCRdb to the mid-2010s). Libraries were built with 5' RACE. Reads for this sample came from an Illumina HiSeq 2500. A second roughly 6 to 12 cycle PCR used a sample-barcoded 5' primer and a J-beta primer mix. TCRdb applied fastp at Q25 and MiXCR to the public reads, then kept only in-frame beta chains. Rows merge per CDR3 protein into single entries with the most common DNA and genes. This sample comprises approximately 1.5 million distinct CDR3 sequences, almost 35% of them detected only once. About 11% of the sample is in the top ten clones. The sequenced sample consisted of blood. These receptors came from a woman aged 25 to 39 in good health.

This clonotype was picked up a small number of times. The rearrangement uses TRBV30 and TRBJ2-6; D gene unclear. V was trimmed by 3 bases and J by 3 bases, leaving 9 bases between them. This CDR3 spans 14 amino acids. Germline V lookup: CDR1 GTSNPN, CDR2 SVGIG (reference sequence). CDR3 DNA sequence: TGTGCCTGGAGCTCCCTAAGTGGGGCCAACGTCCTGACTTTC. Encoded protein: CAWSSLSGANVLTF.

This clonotype has at least ten counts. This chain connects TRBV7-2 to TRBJ2-4; maybe TRBD1 (6 bases). There are 13 residues in the CDR3. The V end lost 3 bases, the J end lost 4 bases, and 7 bases lay between the germline ends. The germline V gene encodes CDR1 SGHTA and CDR2 FQGNSA. DNA for the CDR3: TGTGCCAGCAGCTTCGGACAGAAAAACATTCAGTACTTC. Protein: CASSFGQKNIQYF.

The rearrangement links TRBV4-1 to TRBJ2-7; D may be TRBD1 or TRBD2 (5 bases each). The CDR3 contains 15 residues. Trimming pared 0 bases from V and 4 bases from J, leaving 13 bases between. Germline values: CDR1 MGHRA, CDR2 YSYEKL. This CDR3 reads CASSQEHQGGYEQYF. The CDR3 nucleotides read TGCGCCAGCAGCCAAGAACACCAGGGCGGGTACGAGCAGTACTTC.

The chain has TRBV7-8 and TRBJ2-3; the D gene is possibly TRBD2 (5 bases). Germline CDR1 SGHVS, CDR2 FQNEAQ. V lost 9 bases, J lost 2 bases, and 15 bases lay in between. This CDR3 has 14 residues. CDR3 residues: CASSIGGHTDTQYF. CDR3 DNA sequence: TGTGCCAGTAGTATAGGCGGGCACACAGATACGCAGTATTTT.

V and J are TRBV6-5 and TRBJ1-1; D call uncertain. Germline CDR1 and CDR2: MNHEY and SVGAGI. V shed 4 bases and J shed 1 base, with 7 bases lying between them. The CDR3 totals 13 residues. The CDR3 sequence is CASSWRQNTEAFF. The CDR3 DNA follows: TGTGCCAGCAGTTGGAGACAGAACACTGAAGCTTTCTTT.

The chain links TRBV6-6 to TRBJ2-1; 12 bases align to TRBD2. Germline loops: CDR1 MNHNY, CDR2 SVGAGI (reference sequence). V was pared by 5 bases and J by 8 bases, with 7 bases of the junction left unmatched. The CDR3 length is 15 residues. DNA of the CDR3: TGTGCCAGCAGTCACACTAGCGGGGGGCGCGATGAGCAGTTCTTC. Its translation: CASSHTSGGRDEQFF.

This clonotype has just a few counts. The rearrangement links TRBV10-2 to TRBJ1-2; D perhaps matches TRBD1 (5 bases). The V end was cut by 4 bases, the J end by 6 bases, with 15 bases between. Germline CDR1 reads WSHSY; CDR2 reads SAAADI. The CDR3 extends over 14 amino acids. CDR3: CASSAGPINDGYTF. As DNA, the CDR3 is TGCGCCAGCAGTGCGGGACCGATAAACGATGGCTACACCTTC.

In its sample, this clonotype was seen many times. The chain is built from TRBV29-1 and TRBJ2-5; 10 bases fit TRBD2. Looked up from germline, CDR1 is SQVTM and CDR2 is ANQGSEA. J gave up 5 bases and V 3 bases, and 6 bases lay outside the gene matches. The CDR3 runs 14 residues. CDR3 sequence reads: CSVDGLAVGETQYF. The CDR3 DNA is TGCAGCGTTGATGGACTAGCGGTCGGGGAGACCCAGTACTTC.

V is TRBV3-1 and J is TRBJ2-3; 7 bases line up with TRBD2. V was pared by 1 base and J by 5 bases, with 6 bases of the junction left unmatched. Germline CDR1 is LGHDT and CDR2 is YNNKEL (reference sequence). This CDR3 comprises 15 residues. This chain's CDR3 is CASSQVGGPRDTQYF. In DNA form, the CDR3 reads TGTGCCAGCAGCCAAGTGGGAGGGCCGCGAGATACGCAGTATTTT.

This clonotype was counted only a few times. The V and J genes are TRBV20-1 and TRBJ2-7; maybe TRBD2 (5 bases). V lost 7 bases, J lost 4 bases, and 14 bases lay in between. The CDR3 has 12 amino acids. Germline V gives CDR1 DFQATT, CDR2 SNEGSKA (reference sequence). CDR3 nucleotides: TGCAGTGGGTCCGTTCGAGGGTACGAGCAGTACTTC. It specifies CSGSVRGYEQYF.

This clonotype was found a few times. The chain is built from TRBV27 and TRBJ1-5; D uncertain. Germline V gene lookup returns CDR1 MNHEY and CDR2 SMNVEV (reference sequence). The CDR3 runs 13 residues. V lost 10 bases and J 5 bases, leaving 15 bases between the germline ends. CDR3 region: CATGTGRYQPQHF. In DNA form, the CDR3 reads TGTGCCACGGGAACGGGGAGATATCAGCCCCAGCATTTT.

This chain joins TRBV5-1 and TRBJ2-7, with D hard to call. Germline CDR1 and CDR2: SGHRS and YFSETQ. The CDR3 is 14 amino acids. V lost 0 bases and J 2 bases, leaving 9 bases between the germline ends. The CDR3: CASSLVPAPYEQYF. The CDR3 bases are TGCGCCAGCAGCTTGGTCCCCGCCCCCTACGAGCAGTACTTC.

This clonotype was seen a handful of times. The chain recombines TRBV20-1 with TRBJ2-5; D possibly matches TRBD1 or TRBD2 (5 bases each). The J call may be mistaken, given a closer DNA end match to TRBJ2-7. Germline V gives CDR1 DFQATT, CDR2 SNEGSKA (reference sequence). The CDR3 extends over 12 amino acids. The DNA for the CDR3 is TGCAGTGCTTGCAGAGGGGATAACGAGCAGTACTTC. Translation gives CSACRGDNEQYF.

This chain connects TRBV10-3 to TRBJ2-7; D is undetermined. CDR1 ENHRY and CDR2 SYGVKD come from the germline V gene. V shed 4 bases and J shed 5 bases, with 9 bases lying between them. The CDR3 covers 12 residues. DNA for the CDR3: TGTGCCATCAGTGGTATGGGTAACGAGCAGTACTTC. As protein: CAISGMGNEQYF.

The chain employs TRBV11-3 and TRBJ2-1; no definite D call. Trimming stripped 2 bases from V and 9 bases from J, with 11 bases between. There are 13 residues in the CDR3. Germline V gives CDR1 SGHNT, CDR2 YENEEA. The CDR3 loop is CASSLSYSGEQFF. The CDR3 nucleotides read TGTGCCAGCAGCTTAAGTTATTCCGGTGAGCAGTTCTTC.

This clonotype was observed a few times. CDR3 loop: CASTPGQGNTEAFF. In DNA, the CDR3 is TGTGCCAGCACCCCGGGACAGGGGAACACTGAAGCTTTCTTT. The rearrangement uses TRBV6-5 and TRBJ1-1; TRBD1 agrees at 9 bases. From germline, CDR1 is MNHEY and CDR2 SVGAGI. The CDR3 spans 14 residues. J was trimmed by 1 base and V by 7 bases; bases with no gene match: 4.

The sample holds a few counts of this clonotype. V gene TRBV7-2 combines with J gene TRBJ2-3; TRBD2 aligns across 7 bases. Trimming cost V 2 bases and J 5 bases; bases outside gene matches: 10. The CDR3 runs 16 residues. Germline V gives CDR1 SGHTA, CDR2 FQGNSA. In nucleotides, the CDR3 is TGTGCCAGCAGCTTAAACCCGGGACTAACTATAGATACGCAGTATTTT. Translation gives CASSLNPGLTIDTQYF.

The genes are TRBV29-1 and TRBJ2-1, with a tentative D call TRBD1 (6 bases). The better agreement between TRBJ2-7 and the DNA end casts doubt on the J call. The CDR3 contains 12 residues. Germline values: CDR1 SQVTM, CDR2 ANQGSEA. CDR3 sequence: CSVKQGYNEQYF. CDR3 DNA: TGCAGCGTGAAACAGGGATACAATGAGCAGTACTTC.

This chain links TRBV25-1 with TRBJ2-3; D not certain. With 5 bases removed from V and 7 bases from J, the gap between germline ends came to 4 bases. Germline CDR1 MGHDK, CDR2 SYGVNS. This CDR3 spans 10 amino acids. The CDR3 here is CASSSNTQYF. CDR3 DNA sequence: TGTGCCAGCAGTTCTAATACGCAGTATTTT.

This clonotype was counted between two and nine times. The chain combines TRBV12-3 or TRBV12-4 with TRBJ1-2, with D unresolved. Trimming removed 1 base at V and 8 bases at J, with 14 bases between. This CDR3 has 14 amino acids. In DNA form, the CDR3 reads TGTGCCAGCAGTTTAGGCGGTGTGTCGGGGGGCTACACCTTC. As protein: CASSLGGVSGGYTF.

The chain joins TRBV5-1 to TRBJ2-3, with D hard to call. Trimming cost V 6 bases and J 1 base, with 18 bases left between them. This CDR3 contains 16 residues. The V gene's germline CDR1 is SGHRS and CDR2 YFSETQ. The DNA of the CDR3 is TGCGCCAGCAACAAGCGCGTAGGAACGGGCACAGATACGCAGTATTTT. Translation: CASNKRVGTGTDTQYF.

This clonotype was counted ten times or more. The chain couples TRBV3-1 to TRBJ2-5; D is ambiguous. The germline V gene has CDR1 LGHDT and CDR2 YNNKEL (reference sequence). The CDR3 spans 12 residues. The germline V and J ends were trimmed by 7 bases and 2 bases, with 8 bases remaining between them. The CDR3 loop is CASTQRQETQYF. The CDR3 DNA reads TGTGCCAGCACCCAGCGACAAGAGACCCAGTACTTC.

This clonotype came up many times. One end of the junction varies from germline; a read error may be responsible. The chain employs TRBV10-3 and TRBJ2-5, with D possibly matching TRBD2 (6 bases). CDR1 ENHRY and CDR2 SYGVKD come from the germline V gene. This CDR3 has 14 residues. CDR3 bases: TGTGCCATCAGTTTAGGGACGGGGGAAGAGAGCCAGTACTTC. Amino acid sequence: CAISLGTGEESQYF.

Comments on this clonotype: A read error may account for a junction end that differs from germline. The V gene is TRBV18, the J gene TRBJ2-3; D possibly corresponds to TRBD2 (6 bases). CDR1 KGHSH and CDR2 LQKENI come from the germline V gene. There are 14 residues in the CDR3. The CDR3 is CASSRGIEVDTRYF. The CDR3 nucleotides read TGTGCCAGCTCACGCGGGATTGAAGTAGATACGCGGTATTTT. The full variable domain, completed using reference TRBV18 and TRBJ2-3, is NAGVMQNPRHLVRRRGQEARLRCSPMKGHSHVYWYRQLPEEGLKFMVYLQKENIIDESGMPKERFSAEFPKEGPSILRIQQVVRGDSAAYFCASSRGIEVDTRYFGPGTRLTVL.

This clonotype was counted at least ten times. CDR3 residues: CAISSDRNEQYF. The CDR3 DNA is TGTGCCATCAGCAGCGACAGGAACGAGCAGTACTTC. The chain combines TRBV10-3 with TRBJ2-7, with a possible D match to TRBD1 (6 bases). The germline V and J ends were trimmed by 6 bases and 5 bases, with 11 bases remaining between them. CDR3 length: 12 amino acids. CDR1 and CDR2 from the germline V gene are ENHRY and SYGVKD.

The V and J genes are TRBV7-2 and TRBJ2-5, with D tentatively TRBD1 or TRBD2 (5 bases each). Trimming left V 0 bases short and J 2 bases short, with 16 bases between. Germline V gene sequence: CDR1 SGHTA, CDR2 FQGNSA. The CDR3 runs to 17 residues. The CDR3 protein is CASSLAERGRGQETQYF. DNA of the CDR3: TGTGCCAGCAGCTTAGCGGAGAGGGGTAGAGGGCAAGAGACCCAGTACTTC. Combining the CDR3 with reference TRBV7-2 and TRBJ2-5 gives the whole variable domain GAGVSQSPSNKVTEKGKDVELRCDPISGHTALYWYRQSLGQGLEFLIYFQGNSAPDKSGLPSDRFSAERTGGSVSTLTIQRTQQEDSAVYLCASSLAERGRGQETQYFGPGTRLLVL.

This clonotype was counted only a few times. The rearrangement uses TRBV12-3 or TRBV12-4 and TRBJ2-7; 8 bases agree with TRBD2. This CDR3 is built from 13 residues. J gave up 2 bases and V 10 bases, and 7 bases lay outside the gene matches. CDR3: CATIAGPPYEQYF. As DNA, the CDR3 is TGTGCCACAATAGCGGGACCCCCCTACGAGCAGTACTTC.

The gene calls are TRBV5-4 and TRBJ2-1; D perhaps matches TRBD1 (6 bases). Trimming took off 0 bases at V and 5 bases at J, with 15 bases between the two ends. The CDR3 extends over 16 amino acids. CDR1 is SGHNT, CDR2 YYREEE, per germline (reference sequence). The CDR3 DNA follows: TGTGCCAGCAGCTTGGATCCGGACAGCTACAACAATGAGCAGTTCTTC. Its translation: CASSLDPDSYNNEQFF.

This clonotype was observed a few times. The chain is built from TRBV12-5 and TRBJ2-1, with 10 nucleotides matching TRBD2. Germline assignment: CDR1 LGHNT and CDR2 FRNRAP. The V segment lost 4 bases and the J segment 3 bases; nucleotides outside the gene matches: 6. This CDR3 comprises 16 residues. CDR3 residues: CASGWSGTSDYNEQFF. In DNA form, the CDR3 reads TGTGCTAGTGGTTGGTCCGGGACTAGCGACTACAATGAGCAGTTCTTC.

This clonotype has only a few counts. The chain uses TRBV20-1 and TRBJ1-5, with D possibly TRBD1 on 6 matching bases. The CDR3 loop spans 14 amino acids. Looked up from germline, CDR1 is DFQATT and CDR2 is SNEGSKA (reference sequence). V was cut by 4 bases and J by 3 bases, with 13 bases left in between. CDR3 nucleotides: TGCAGTGCTATACGTGGACAGTACAATCAGCCCCAGCATTTT. Residues: CSAIRGQYNQPQHF.

The chain carries TRBV20-1 and TRBJ2-2, with D possibly matching TRBD2 (6 bases). Looked up from germline, CDR1 is DFQATT and CDR2 is SNEGSKA (reference sequence). V lost 5 bases to trimming and J lost 6 bases, with 19 bases between them. This CDR3 is 15 amino acids long. This CDR3 is CSAVHGRRAPGELFF. The CDR3 DNA is TGCAGTGCTGTCCATGGTCGGAGGGCCCCCGGGGAGCTGTTTTTT.

The CDR3 region has the DNA TGTGCCAGCAGTTTGACGGCAGGGGGCCCTGAGACCCAGTACTTC. Its translation is CASSLTAGGPETQYF. The chain links TRBV28 to TRBJ2-5, with 8 positions matching TRBD1. The trim removed 3 bases at V and 5 bases at J, leaving 8 bases unmatched. The germline CDR1 and CDR2 sequences are MDHEN and SYDVKM. The CDR3 covers 15 residues.